This T cell receptor (beta chain) stems from a study of chemoradiotherapy in HPV16-positive cancers. Repertoires were generated with immunoSEQ multiplex PCR, while TCRdb's copy carries only in-frame clones and drops some. The sample gives about 3,100 clones, 89% of which show up once; about 3.5% is in the top ten. The starting material was tumor tissue, obtained from a patient who underwent chemoradiotherapy. This TCR came from a human donor with HPV-associated anogenital cancer.

The CDR3 here is CASSDGMNTEAFF. In DNA, the CDR3 is TGTGCCAGCAGCGACGGCATGAACACTGAAGCTTTCTTT. The chain recombines TRBV5-4 with TRBJ1-1; no definite D call. Trimming took off 4 bases at V and 0 bases at J, with 7 bases between the two ends. CDR1 and CDR2 from the germline V gene are SGHNT and YYREEE (reference sequence). The CDR3 spans 13 residues. Full variable domain (remainder filled in from reference TRBV5-4 and TRBJ1-1): ETGVTQSPTHLIKTRGQQVTLRCSSQSGHNTVSWYQQALGQGPQFIFQYYREEENGRGNFPPRFSGLQFPNYSSELNVNALELDDSALYLCASSDGMNTEAFFGQGTRLTVV.